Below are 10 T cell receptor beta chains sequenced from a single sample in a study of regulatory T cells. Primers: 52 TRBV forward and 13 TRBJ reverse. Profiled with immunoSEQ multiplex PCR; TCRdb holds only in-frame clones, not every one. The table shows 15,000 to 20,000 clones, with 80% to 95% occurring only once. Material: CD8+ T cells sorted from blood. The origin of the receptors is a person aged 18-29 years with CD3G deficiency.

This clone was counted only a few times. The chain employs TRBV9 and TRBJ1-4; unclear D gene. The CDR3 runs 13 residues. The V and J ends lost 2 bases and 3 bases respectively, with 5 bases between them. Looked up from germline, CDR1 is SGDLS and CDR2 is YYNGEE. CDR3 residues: CASSVEPNEKLFF. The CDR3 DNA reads TGTGCCAGCAGCGTTGAGCCTAATGAAAAACTGTTTTTT.

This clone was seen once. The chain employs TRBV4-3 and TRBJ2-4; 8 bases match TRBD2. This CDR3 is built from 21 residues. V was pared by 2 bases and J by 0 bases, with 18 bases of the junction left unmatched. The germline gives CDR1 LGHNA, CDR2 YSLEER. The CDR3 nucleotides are TGCGCCAGCAGCCAACCGGCCTACGGGGGGGCCGTTTTTCTAGCCAAAAACATTCAGTACTTC. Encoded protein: CASSQPAYGGAVFLAKNIQYF.

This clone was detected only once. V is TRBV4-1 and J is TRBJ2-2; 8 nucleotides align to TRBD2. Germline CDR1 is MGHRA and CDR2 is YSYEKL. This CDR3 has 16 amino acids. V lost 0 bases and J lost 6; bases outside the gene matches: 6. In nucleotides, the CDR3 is TGCGCCAGCAGCCAAGACGGGGCGGGGGGTTCCGGGGAGCTGTTTTTT. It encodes CASSQDGAGGSGELFF.

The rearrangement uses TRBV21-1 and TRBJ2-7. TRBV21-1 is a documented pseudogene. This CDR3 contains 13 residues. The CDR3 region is CASGPRAAYEQYF. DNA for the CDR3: TGTGCCAGCGGACCGAGAGCAGCCTACGAGCAGTACTTC.

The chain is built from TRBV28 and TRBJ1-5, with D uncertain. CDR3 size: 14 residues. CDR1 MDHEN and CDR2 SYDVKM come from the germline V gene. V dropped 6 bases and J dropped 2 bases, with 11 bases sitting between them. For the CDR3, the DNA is TGTGCCAGCAGCCTGGGCCAGGGCAATCAGCCCCAGCATTTT. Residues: CASSLGQGNQPQHF.

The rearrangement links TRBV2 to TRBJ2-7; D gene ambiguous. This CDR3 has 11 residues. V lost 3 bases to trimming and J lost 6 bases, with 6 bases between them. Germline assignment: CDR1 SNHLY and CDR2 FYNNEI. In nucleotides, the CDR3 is TGTGCCAGCAGTGACCCACCCGAGCAGTACTTC. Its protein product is CASSDPPEQYF.

CDR3 coding DNA: TGTGCCAGCAGCCGCGTACAGGGTGACGAGCAGTACTTC. Translated: CASSRVQGDEQYF. This rearrangement joins TRBV7-6 to TRBJ2-7; D may be TRBD1 (6 bases). Trimming took off 5 bases at V and 5 bases at J, with 13 bases between the two ends. The CDR3 is 13 amino acids. Germline values: CDR1 SGHVS, CDR2 FNYEAQ.

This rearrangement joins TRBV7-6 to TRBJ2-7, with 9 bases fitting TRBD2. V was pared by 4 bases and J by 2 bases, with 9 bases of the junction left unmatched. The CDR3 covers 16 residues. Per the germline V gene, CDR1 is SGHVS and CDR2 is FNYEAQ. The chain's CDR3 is CASSSLQGLATYEQYF. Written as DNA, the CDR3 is TGTGCCAGCAGCTCCTTACAGGGACTAGCCACCTACGAGCAGTACTTC.

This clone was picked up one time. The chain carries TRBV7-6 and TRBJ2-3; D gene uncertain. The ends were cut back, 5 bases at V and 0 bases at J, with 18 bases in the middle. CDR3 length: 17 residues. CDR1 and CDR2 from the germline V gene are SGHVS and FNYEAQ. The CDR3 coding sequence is TGTGCCAGCAGCCCTCGTGGGCCACTACCAAGCACAGATACGCAGTATTTT. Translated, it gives CASSPRGPLPSTDTQYF.

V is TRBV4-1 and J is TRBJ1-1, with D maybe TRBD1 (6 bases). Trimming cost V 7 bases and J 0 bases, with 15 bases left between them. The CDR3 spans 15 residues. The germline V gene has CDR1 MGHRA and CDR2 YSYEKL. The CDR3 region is CASKPSGALNTEAFF. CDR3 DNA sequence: TGCGCCAGCAAACCTTCGGGGGCCCTGAACACTGAAGCTTTCTTT.